This entry is about one T cell receptor beta chain. The data were obtained in a study of T cell changes during pregnancy in multiple sclerosis. The repertoire was sequenced with immunoSEQ multiplex PCR; TCRdb's copy has only in-frame clones and lacks some. The sample lists about 38,000 clones; more than 75% were seen once. The V end lost 7 bases, the J end lost 5 bases, and 15 bases lay between the germline ends. The CDR3 is 14 residues long. CDR1 is SEHNR, CDR2 FQNEAQ, per germline (reference sequence). The chain uses TRBV7-9 and TRBJ1-5, with D possibly being TRBD1 (5 bases). The sequence came from a female donor with multiple sclerosis, enrolled in a pregnancy study. Sequencing was performed on CD8+ T cells from peripheral blood mononuclear cells, taken in the third trimester of pregnancy. CDR3 protein: CASTSGGNYQPQHF. In nucleotides, the CDR3 is TGTGCCAGCACCTCGGGGGGAAACTATCAGCCCCAGCATTTT.